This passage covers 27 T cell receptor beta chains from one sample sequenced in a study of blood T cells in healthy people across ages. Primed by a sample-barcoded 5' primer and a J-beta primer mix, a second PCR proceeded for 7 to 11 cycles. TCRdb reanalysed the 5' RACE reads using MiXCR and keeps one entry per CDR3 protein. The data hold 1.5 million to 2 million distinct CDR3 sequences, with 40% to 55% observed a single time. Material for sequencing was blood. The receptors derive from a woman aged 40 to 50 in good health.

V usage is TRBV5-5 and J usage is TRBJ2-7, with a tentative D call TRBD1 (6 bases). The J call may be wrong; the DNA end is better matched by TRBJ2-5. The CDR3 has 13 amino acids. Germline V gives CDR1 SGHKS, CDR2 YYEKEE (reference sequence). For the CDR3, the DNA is TGTGCCAGCAGCTTGTCCCAGGGGTGGACCCAGTACTTC. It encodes CASSLSQGWTQYF.

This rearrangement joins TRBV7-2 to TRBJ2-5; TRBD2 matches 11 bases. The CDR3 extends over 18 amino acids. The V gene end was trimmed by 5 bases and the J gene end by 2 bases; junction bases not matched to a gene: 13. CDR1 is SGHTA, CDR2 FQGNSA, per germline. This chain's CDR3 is CASSHNYETSGIQETQYF. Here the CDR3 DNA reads TGTGCCAGCAGCCACAACTATGAGACTAGCGGGATTCAAGAGACCCAGTACTTC.

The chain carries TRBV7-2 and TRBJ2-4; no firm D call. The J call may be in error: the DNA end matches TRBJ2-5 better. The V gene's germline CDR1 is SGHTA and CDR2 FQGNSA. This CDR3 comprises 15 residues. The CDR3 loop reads CASSLTPFVIETQYF. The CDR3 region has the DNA TGTGCCAGCAGCTTGACCCCCTTCGTTATTGAGACCCAGTACTTC.

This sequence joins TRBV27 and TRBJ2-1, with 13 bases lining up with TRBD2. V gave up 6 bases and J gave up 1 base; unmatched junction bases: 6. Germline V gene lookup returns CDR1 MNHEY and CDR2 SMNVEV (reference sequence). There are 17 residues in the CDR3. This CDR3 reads CASSYGTSGVSYNEQFF. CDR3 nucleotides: TGTGCCAGCAGCTACGGGACTAGCGGGGTTTCCTACAATGAGCAGTTCTTC.

For the CDR3, the DNA is TGTGCCAGCAGCGACCCGTACGGGGCCACTGAAGCTTTCTTT. Its translation: CASSDPYGATEAFF. This chain links TRBV9 with TRBJ1-1; perhaps TRBD1 as D (5 bases). The CDR3 spans 14 residues. The V and J ends lost 3 bases and 4 bases respectively, with 13 bases between them. Germline lookup yields CDR1 SGDLS and CDR2 YYNGEE.

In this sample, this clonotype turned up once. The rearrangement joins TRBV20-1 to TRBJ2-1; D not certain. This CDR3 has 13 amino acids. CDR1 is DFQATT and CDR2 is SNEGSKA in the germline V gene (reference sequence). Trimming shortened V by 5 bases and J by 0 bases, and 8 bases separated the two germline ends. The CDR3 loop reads CSAVRSSYNEQFF. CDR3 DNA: TGCAGTGCTGTTAGGAGCTCCTACAATGAGCAGTTCTTC.

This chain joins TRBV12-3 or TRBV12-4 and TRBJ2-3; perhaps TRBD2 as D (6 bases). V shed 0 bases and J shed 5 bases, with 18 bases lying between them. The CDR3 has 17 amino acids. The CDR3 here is CASSLAVGGVVEDTQYF. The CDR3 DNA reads TGTGCCAGCAGTTTAGCTGTCGGCGGGGTGGTTGAAGATACGCAGTATTTT.

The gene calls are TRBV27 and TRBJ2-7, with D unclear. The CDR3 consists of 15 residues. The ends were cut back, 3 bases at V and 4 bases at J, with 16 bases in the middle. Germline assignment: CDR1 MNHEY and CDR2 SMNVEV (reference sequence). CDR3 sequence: CASSFVRSQRYEQYF. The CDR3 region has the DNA TGTGCCAGCAGTTTCGTGAGGTCACAAAGGTACGAGCAGTACTTC.

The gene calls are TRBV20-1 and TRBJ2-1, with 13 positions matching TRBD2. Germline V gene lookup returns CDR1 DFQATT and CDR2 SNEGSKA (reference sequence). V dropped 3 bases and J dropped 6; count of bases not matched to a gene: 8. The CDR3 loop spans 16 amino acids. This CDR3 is CSASPLWTSGGNEQFF. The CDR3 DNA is TGCAGTGCTAGCCCCCTCTGGACTAGCGGGGGCAATGAGCAGTTCTTC.

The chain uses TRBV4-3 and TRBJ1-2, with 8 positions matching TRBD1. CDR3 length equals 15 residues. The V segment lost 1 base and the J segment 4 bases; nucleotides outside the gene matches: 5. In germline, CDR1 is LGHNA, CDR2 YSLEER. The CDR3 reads CASSQGATGVYGYTF. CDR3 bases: TGCGCCAGCAGCCAAGGCGCGACAGGGGTCTATGGCTACACCTTC.

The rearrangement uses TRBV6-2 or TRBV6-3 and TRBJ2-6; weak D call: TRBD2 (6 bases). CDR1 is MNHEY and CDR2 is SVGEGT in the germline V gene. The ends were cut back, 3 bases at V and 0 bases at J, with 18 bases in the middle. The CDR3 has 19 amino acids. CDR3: CASSYKYGRGVSGANVLTF. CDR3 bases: TGTGCCAGCAGTTATAAGTACGGGAGAGGCGTCTCTGGGGCCAACGTCCTGACTTTC.

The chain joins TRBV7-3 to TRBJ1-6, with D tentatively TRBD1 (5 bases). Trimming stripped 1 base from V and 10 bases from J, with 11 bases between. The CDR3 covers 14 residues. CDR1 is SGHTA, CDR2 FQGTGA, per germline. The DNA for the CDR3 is TGTGCCAGCAGCTTAAATGGGGGGAGGTCACCCCTCCACTTT. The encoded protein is CASSLNGGRSPLHF.

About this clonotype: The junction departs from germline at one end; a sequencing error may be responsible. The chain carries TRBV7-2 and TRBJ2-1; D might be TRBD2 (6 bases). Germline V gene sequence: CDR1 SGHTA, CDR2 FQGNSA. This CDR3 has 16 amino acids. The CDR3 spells CAGSPNGGSSYNEQFF. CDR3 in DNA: TGTGCCGGCAGCCCTAACGGGGGAAGCTCCTACAATGAGCAGTTCTTC.

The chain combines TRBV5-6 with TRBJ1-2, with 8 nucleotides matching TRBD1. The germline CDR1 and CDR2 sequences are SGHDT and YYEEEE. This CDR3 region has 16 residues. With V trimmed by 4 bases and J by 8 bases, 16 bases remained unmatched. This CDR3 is CASSDNFQGALWGYTF. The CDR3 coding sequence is TGTGCCAGCAGCGACAACTTTCAGGGGGCGCTTTGGGGCTACACCTTC.

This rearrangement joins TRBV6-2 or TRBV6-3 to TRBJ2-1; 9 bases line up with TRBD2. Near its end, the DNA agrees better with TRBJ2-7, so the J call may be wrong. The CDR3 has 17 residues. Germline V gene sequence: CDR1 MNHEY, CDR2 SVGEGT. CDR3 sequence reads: CASRTRGGAKSYNEQYF. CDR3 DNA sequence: TGTGCCAGCAGAACCCGCGGGGGGGCTAAATCCTACAATGAGCAGTACTTC.

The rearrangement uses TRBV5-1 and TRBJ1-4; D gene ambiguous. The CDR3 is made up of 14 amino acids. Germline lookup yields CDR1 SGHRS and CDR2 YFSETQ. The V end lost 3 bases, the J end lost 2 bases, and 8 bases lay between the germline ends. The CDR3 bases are TGCGCCAGCAGCTCACATTCGACTAATGAAAAACTGTTTTTT. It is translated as CASSSHSTNEKLFF.

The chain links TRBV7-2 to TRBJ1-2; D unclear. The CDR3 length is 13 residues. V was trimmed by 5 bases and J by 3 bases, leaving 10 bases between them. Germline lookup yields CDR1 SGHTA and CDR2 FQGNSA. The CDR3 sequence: CASSPDIYYGYTF. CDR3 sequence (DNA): TGTGCCAGCAGCCCTGACATCTACTATGGCTACACCTTC.

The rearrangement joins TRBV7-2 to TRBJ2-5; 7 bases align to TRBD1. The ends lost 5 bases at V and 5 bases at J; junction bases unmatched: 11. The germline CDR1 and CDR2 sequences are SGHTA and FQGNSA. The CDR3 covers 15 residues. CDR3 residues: CASSPDRASRETQYF. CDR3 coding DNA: TGTGCCAGCAGCCCCGACAGGGCAAGCAGGGAGACCCAGTACTTC.

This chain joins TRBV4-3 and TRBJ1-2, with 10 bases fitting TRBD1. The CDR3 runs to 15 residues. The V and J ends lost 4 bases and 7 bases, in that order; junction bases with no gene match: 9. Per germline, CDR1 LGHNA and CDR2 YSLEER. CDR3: CASSPLPGTGVGYTF. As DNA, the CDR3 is TGCGCCAGCAGCCCGCTACCTGGGACAGGGGTTGGCTACACCTTC.

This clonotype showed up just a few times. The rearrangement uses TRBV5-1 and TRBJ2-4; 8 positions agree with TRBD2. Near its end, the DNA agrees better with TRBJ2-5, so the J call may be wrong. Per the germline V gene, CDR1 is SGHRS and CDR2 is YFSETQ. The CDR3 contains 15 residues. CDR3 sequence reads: CASSFYRSGGETQYF. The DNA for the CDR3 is TGCGCCAGCAGCTTTTACAGGAGCGGGGGAGAGACCCAGTACTTC.

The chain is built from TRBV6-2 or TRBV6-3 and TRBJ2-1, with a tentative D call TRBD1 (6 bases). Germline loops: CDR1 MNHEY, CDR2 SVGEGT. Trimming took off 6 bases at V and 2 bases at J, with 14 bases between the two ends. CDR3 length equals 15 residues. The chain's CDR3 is CASRRTGTPYNEQFF. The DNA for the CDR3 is TGTGCCAGCAGACGTACGGGGACACCCTACAATGAGCAGTTCTTC.

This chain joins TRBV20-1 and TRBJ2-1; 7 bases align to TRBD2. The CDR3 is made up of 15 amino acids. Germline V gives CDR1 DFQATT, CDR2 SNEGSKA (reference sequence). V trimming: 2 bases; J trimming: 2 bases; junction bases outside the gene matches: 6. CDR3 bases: TGCAGTGCTAGAAAGGCTAGCGGACCCTACAATGAGCAGTTCTTC. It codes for CSARKASGPYNEQFF.

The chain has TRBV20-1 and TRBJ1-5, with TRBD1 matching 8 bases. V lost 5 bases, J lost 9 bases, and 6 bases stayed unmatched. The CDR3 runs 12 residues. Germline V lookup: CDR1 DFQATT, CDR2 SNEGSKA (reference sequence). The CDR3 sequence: CSARTGTRPQHF. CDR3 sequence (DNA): TGCAGTGCTCGGACAGGGACAAGGCCCCAGCATTTT.

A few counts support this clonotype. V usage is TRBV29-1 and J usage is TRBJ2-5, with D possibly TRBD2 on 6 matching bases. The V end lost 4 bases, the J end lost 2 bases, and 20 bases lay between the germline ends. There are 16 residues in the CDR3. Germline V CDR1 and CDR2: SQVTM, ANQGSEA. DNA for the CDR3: TGCAGCGTTGGAGCCCTACTAGCTAGGATACAAGAGACCCAGTACTTC. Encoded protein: CSVGALLARIQETQYF.

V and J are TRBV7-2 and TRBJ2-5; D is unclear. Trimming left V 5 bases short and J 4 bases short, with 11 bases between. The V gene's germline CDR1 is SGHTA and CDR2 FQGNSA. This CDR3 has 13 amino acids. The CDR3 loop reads CASSTQRSETQYF. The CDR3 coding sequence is TGTGCCAGCAGCACTCAGAGGTCAGAGACCCAGTACTTC.

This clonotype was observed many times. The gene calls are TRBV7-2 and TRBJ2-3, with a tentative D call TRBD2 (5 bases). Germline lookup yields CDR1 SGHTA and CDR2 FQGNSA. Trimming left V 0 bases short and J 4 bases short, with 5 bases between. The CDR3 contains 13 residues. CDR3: CASSLAGADTQYF. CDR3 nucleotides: TGTGCCAGCAGCTTAGCCGGGGCAGATACGCAGTATTTT.

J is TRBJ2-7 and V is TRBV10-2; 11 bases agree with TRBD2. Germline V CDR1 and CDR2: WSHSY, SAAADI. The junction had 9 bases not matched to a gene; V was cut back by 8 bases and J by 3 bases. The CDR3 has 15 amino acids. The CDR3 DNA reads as TGCGCCAGCGCGGCTAGCGGGGGGAACTACTACGAGCAGTACTTC. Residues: CASAASGGNYYEQYF.